This T cell receptor (beta chain) was obtained from a study of beta chain features in type 1 diabetes. Whole-study results and caveats: The study found moderately but significantly shorter TCRB CDR3s in all four CD4+ subsets of Type 1 diabetes patients.

The V end was cut by 0 bases, the J end by 5 bases, with 7 bases between. The germline gives CDR1 SGHNT, CDR2 YENEEA. CDR3 length: 14 residues. This clone was detected a few times. Its specificity is not known. Since all of the isolated RNA was reverse transcribed, expressed TCRB transcripts were what got sequenced. Some clones are missing from TCRdb's copy, which holds only in-frame ones; the method was immunoSEQ multiplex PCR. The profile covers about 650,000 clones, with about an eighth appearing a single time and over 0.1% taken by the ten largest. The chain combines TRBV11-3 with TRBJ2-2, with a possible D match to TRBD1 (6 bases). The specimen sequenced was naive CD4+ T cells from blood. This clonotype was sampled from a man aged 25 to 40 with type 1 diabetes. The CDR3 DNA sequence: TGTGCCAGCAGCTTAGATCAGGGGACCGGGGAGCTGTTTTTT. It translates to CASSLDQGTGELFF.